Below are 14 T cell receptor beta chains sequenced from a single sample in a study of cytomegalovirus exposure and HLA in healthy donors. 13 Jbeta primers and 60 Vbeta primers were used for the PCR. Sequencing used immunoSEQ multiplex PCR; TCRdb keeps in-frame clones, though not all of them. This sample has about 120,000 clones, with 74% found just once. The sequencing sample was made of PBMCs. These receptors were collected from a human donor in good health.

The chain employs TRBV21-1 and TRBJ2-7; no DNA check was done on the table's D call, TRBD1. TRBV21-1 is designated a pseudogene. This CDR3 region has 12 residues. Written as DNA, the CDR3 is TGTGCCAGCCTGGCCCGATCCTACGAGCAGTACTTC. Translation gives CASLARSYEQYF.

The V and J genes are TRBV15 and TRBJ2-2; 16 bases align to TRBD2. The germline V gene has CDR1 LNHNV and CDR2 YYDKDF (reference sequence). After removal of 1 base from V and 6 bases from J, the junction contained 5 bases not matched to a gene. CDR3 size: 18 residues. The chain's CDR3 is CATSRGLGTSGGAGELFF. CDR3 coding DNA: TGTGCCACCAGCAGAGGTCTCGGGACTAGCGGGGGGGCCGGGGAGCTGTTTTTT.

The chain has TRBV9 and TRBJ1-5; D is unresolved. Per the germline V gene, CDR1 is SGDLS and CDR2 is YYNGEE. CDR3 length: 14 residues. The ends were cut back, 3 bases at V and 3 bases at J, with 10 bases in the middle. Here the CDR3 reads CASSARANNQPQHF. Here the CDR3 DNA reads TGTGCCAGCAGCGCGAGGGCGAACAATCAGCCCCAGCATTTT.

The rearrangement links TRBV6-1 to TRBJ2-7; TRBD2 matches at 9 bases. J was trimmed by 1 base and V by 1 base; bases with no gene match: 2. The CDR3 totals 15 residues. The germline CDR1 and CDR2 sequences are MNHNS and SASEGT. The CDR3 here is CASSEGGRVSYEQYF. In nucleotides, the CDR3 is TGTGCCAGCAGTGAAGGCGGGAGGGTATCCTACGAGCAGTACTTC.

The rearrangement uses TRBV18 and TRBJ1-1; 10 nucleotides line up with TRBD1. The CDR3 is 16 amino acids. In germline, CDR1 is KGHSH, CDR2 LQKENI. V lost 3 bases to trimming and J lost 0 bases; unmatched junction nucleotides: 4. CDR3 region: CASSPDRGVVNTEAFF. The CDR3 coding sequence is TGTGCCAGCTCACCGGACAGGGGGGTCGTGAACACTGAAGCTTTCTTT.

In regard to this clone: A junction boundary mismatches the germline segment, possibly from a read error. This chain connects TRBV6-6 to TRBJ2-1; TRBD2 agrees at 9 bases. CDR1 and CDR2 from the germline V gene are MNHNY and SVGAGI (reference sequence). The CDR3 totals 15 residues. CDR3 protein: CASSPVAGGPSEPFF. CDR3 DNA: TGTGCCAGCAGTCCCGTCGCGGGAGGGCCTAGTGAGCCGTTCTTC.

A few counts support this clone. The CDR3 loop is CASSSSGRSYEQYF. The DNA for the CDR3 is TGTGCCAGCAGCAGTAGCGGGAGAAGCTACGAGCAGTACTTC. The rearrangement joins TRBV21-1 to TRBJ2-7; no check of the table's D call, TRBD2, against the DNA was made. TRBV21-1 is tagged as a pseudogene. CDR3 size: 14 residues.

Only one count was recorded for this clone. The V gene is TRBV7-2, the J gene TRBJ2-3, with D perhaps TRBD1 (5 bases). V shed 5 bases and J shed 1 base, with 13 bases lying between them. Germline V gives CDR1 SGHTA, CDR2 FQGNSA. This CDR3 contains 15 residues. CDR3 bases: TGTGCCAGCAGCGCTCCTGGGGCCGGCACAGATACGCAGTATTTT. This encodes CASSAPGAGTDTQYF.

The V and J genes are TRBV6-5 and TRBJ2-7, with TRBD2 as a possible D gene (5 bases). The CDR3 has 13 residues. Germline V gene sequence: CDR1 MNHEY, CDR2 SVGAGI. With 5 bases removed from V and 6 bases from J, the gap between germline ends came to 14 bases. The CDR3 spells CASSEAVGVEQYF. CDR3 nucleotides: TGTGCCAGCAGTGAAGCGGTGGGAGTCGAGCAGTACTTC.

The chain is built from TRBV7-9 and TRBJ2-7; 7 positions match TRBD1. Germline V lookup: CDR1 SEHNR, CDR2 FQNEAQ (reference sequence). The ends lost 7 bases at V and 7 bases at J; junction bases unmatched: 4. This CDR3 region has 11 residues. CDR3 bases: TGTGCCAGCAAGGGGGCGCGAGAGCAGTACTTC. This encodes CASKGAREQYF. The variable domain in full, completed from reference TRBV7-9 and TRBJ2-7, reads DTGVSQNPRHKITKRGQNVTFRCDPISEHNRLYWYRQTLGQGPEFLTYFQNEAQLEKSRLLSDRFSAERPKGSFSTLEIQRTEQGDSAMYLCASKGAREQYFGPGTRLTVT.

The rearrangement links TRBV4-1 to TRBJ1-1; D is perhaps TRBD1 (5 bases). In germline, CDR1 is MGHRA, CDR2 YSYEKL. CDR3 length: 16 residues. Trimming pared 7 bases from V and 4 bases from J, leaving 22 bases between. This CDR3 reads CASNSIERGGRTEAFF. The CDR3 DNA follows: TGCGCCAGCAACTCTATAGAAAGGGGTGGGCGCACTGAAGCTTTCTTT.

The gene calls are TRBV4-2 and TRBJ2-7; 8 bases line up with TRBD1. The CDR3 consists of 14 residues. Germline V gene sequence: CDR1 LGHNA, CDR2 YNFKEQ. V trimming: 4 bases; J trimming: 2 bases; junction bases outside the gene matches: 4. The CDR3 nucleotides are TGTGCCAGCAGCCCCGGGACAGGTGCCTACGAGCAGTACTTC. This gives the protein CASSPGTGAYEQYF.

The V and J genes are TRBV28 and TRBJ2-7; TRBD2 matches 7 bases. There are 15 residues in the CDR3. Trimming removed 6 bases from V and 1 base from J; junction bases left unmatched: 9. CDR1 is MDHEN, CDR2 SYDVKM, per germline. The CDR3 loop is CASSRAAGGSYEQYF. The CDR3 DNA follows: TGTGCCAGCAGCCGGGCTGCCGGGGGGTCCTACGAGCAGTACTTC.

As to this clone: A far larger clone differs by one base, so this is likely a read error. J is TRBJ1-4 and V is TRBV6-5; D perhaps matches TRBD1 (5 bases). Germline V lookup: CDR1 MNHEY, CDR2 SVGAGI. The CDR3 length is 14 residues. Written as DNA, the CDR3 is TGTGCCCGCAGTTACTCGGGGGGAAATGAAAAACTGTTTTTT. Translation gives CARSYSGGNEKLFF.